The 32 T cell receptor beta chains in this list originate from one sample, sequenced in a study of T cells after yellow fever vaccination. TCRdb re-called the 5' RACE reads with MiXCR, one entry per CDR3 protein. The sample has hundreds of thousands of distinct CDR3 sequences, around an eighth seen once. The specimen comprised PBMCs, sampled on the day of the yellow fever booster vaccination. Receptors were obtained from a man younger than 40 who received the YFV17D yellow fever vaccine.

This chain joins TRBV20-1 and TRBJ2-1; TRBD2 aligns across 12 bases. The germline V gene encodes CDR1 DFQATT and CDR2 SNEGSKA (reference sequence). The J segment lost 3 bases and the V segment lost 6 bases, leaving 9 bases of the junction unmatched. The CDR3 is 16 amino acids. The CDR3 DNA sequence: TGCAGTGCGAACCCCCCGGGACTAGCGGGCTACAATGAGCAGTTCTTC. Amino acid sequence: CSANPPGLAGYNEQFF.

This clonotype appeared many times. The genes are TRBV30 and TRBJ2-1; a weak D match, TRBD2 (6 bases). Looked up from germline, CDR1 is GTSNPN and CDR2 is SVGIG (reference sequence). The CDR3 spans 16 residues. The germline V and J ends were trimmed by 2 bases and 6 bases, with 20 bases remaining between them. CDR3 protein: CAWSRDGSRLGNEQFF. CDR3 nucleotide sequence: TGTGCCTGGAGTCGGGACGGGAGCAGGTTGGGCAATGAGCAGTTCTTC.

The DNA for the CDR3 is TGTGCCAGCAGCCCGAGGACTAGCGGAAGATACAATGAGCAGTTCTTC. Amino acid sequence: CASSPRTSGRYNEQFF. The chain links TRBV3-1 to TRBJ2-1, with 10 bases lining up with TRBD2. Germline assignment: CDR1 LGHDT and CDR2 YNNKEL (reference sequence). The junction had 7 bases not matched to a gene; V was cut back by 4 bases and J by 4 bases. The CDR3 extends over 16 amino acids.

This clonotype was seen at least ten times. This chain uses TRBV25-1 with TRBJ1-5; tentative D call: TRBD1 (5 bases). This CDR3 contains 16 residues. Germline values: CDR1 MGHDK, CDR2 SYGVNS. Trimming cost V 7 bases and J 0 bases, with 16 bases left between them. Here the CDR3 reads CASTSPLTDSNQPQHF. CDR3 sequence (DNA): TGTGCCAGCACCTCTCCCCTGACAGATAGCAATCAGCCCCAGCATTTT. Full variable domain (missing parts from reference TRBV25-1 and TRBJ1-5): EADIYQTPRYLVIGTGKKITLECSQTMGHDKMYWYQQDPGMELHLIHYSYGVNSTEKGDLSSESTVSRIRTEHFPLTLESARPSHTSQYLCASTSPLTDSNQPQHFGDGTRLSIL.

This clonotype showed up just a few times. The chain has TRBV20-1 and TRBJ1-1; D is possibly TRBD1 (5 bases). The CDR3 consists of 13 residues. Trimming took 5 bases from V and 6 from J, leaving 16 bases between them. Germline CDR1 is DFQATT and CDR2 is SNEGSKA (reference sequence). CDR3 in amino acids: CSAPTFRGSEAFF. The CDR3 DNA reads as TGCAGTGCTCCTACGTTTCGGGGGTCTGAAGCTTTCTTT.

This clonotype has more than one count but fewer than ten. This chain connects TRBV7-2 to TRBJ2-3, with 14 bases that match TRBD2. CDR1 is SGHTA and CDR2 is FQGNSA in the germline V gene. The V gene end was trimmed by 2 bases and the J gene end by 6 bases; junction bases not matched to a gene: 1. The CDR3 consists of 15 residues. The CDR3 sequence is CASSLRTSGRDTQYF. CDR3 DNA: TGTGCCAGCAGCTTAAGGACTAGCGGGAGGGATACGCAGTATTTT.

This clonotype was seen only a few times. This sequence joins TRBV20-1 and TRBJ2-5; possibly TRBD2 for D (5 bases). The CDR3 consists of 13 residues. The V and J ends lost 0 bases and 9 bases respectively, with 14 bases between them. The germline gives CDR1 DFQATT, CDR2 SNEGSKA (reference sequence). The CDR3 spells CSARDLDQRAQYF. The DNA of the CDR3 is TGCAGTGCTAGAGATCTGGACCAGAGGGCCCAGTACTTC.

This clonotype was counted between two and nine times. V usage is TRBV14 and J usage is TRBJ2-1; TRBD1 agrees at 9 bases. V dropped 3 bases and J dropped 5; count of bases not matched to a gene: 8. Germline V gives CDR1 SGHDN, CDR2 FVKESK. This CDR3 has 16 residues. CDR3 coding DNA: TGTGCCAGCAGCCACCCCGGGGACAGGGACGACAATGAGCAGTTCTTC. Its protein is CASSHPGDRDDNEQFF.

The sample holds a few counts of this clonotype. This chain connects TRBV7-2 to TRBJ2-1; 8 bases line up with TRBD2. Germline assignment: CDR1 SGHTA and CDR2 FQGNSA. Trimming cost V 5 bases and J 4 bases; bases outside gene matches: 7. The length of the CDR3 is 15 residues. The CDR3 sequence is CASSLSGSEYNEQFF. CDR3 sequence (DNA): TGTGCCAGCAGCCTAAGCGGGAGCGAATACAATGAGCAGTTCTTC.

The chain employs TRBV5-6 and TRBJ1-5, with 8 bases lining up with TRBD1. Germline assignment: CDR1 SGHDT and CDR2 YYEEEE. Trimming cost V 4 bases and J 1 base; bases outside gene matches: 7. This CDR3 spans 16 amino acids. The CDR3 nucleotides read TGTGCCAGCAGCCCCGGGCGGGACAGGAGCAATCAGCCCCAGCATTTT. This codes for CASSPGRDRSNQPQHF.

This clonotype was observed a handful of times. The gene calls are TRBV18 and TRBJ2-7, with a weak D call TRBD1 (5 bases). V lost 0 bases to trimming and J lost 7 bases, with 16 bases between them. Per germline, CDR1 KGHSH and CDR2 LQKENI. The CDR3 loop spans 15 amino acids. Written as DNA, the CDR3 is TGTGCCAGCTCACCACCTTCTCAGGGATACAGGGAGCAGTACTTC. This codes for CASSPPSQGYREQYF.

This clonotype occurred many times. The chain recombines TRBV7-9 with TRBJ1-4; 9 bases agree with TRBD1. Germline lookup yields CDR1 SEHNR and CDR2 FQNEAQ (reference sequence). The CDR3 consists of 14 residues. J lost 7 bases, V lost 4 bases, and 4 bases had no gene match. CDR3 coding DNA: TGTGCCAGCAGCTCACAGGGGGCTTTTGAAAAACTGTTTTTT. It specifies CASSSQGAFEKLFF.

This clonotype was seen a handful of times. The chain is built from TRBV29-1 and TRBJ2-7; D is unresolved. The CDR3 runs to 12 residues. CDR1 and CDR2 from the germline V gene are SQVTM and ANQGSEA. Trimming removed 6 bases from V and 2 bases from J, with 11 bases in between. CDR3 DNA sequence: TGCAGCGTGTCCCTCGGAACCTACGAGCAGTACTTC. Protein sequence: CSVSLGTYEQYF.

Only a few counts were recorded for this clonotype. The chain recombines TRBV23-1 with TRBJ2-1, with TRBD1 identical over 10 bases. TRBV23-1 is labeled an ORF, and its function is uncertain. With V trimmed by 10 bases and J by 9 bases, 9 bases remained unmatched. This CDR3 region has 13 residues. This CDR3 is CATTGTGDGEQFF. Written as DNA, the CDR3 is TGCGCCACTACCGGGACAGGGGACGGTGAGCAGTTCTTC.

This chain connects TRBV6-1 to TRBJ2-1; 7 nucleotides align to TRBD2. J lost 4 bases, V lost 8 bases, and 5 bases had no gene match. In germline, CDR1 is MNHNS, CDR2 SASEGT. The CDR3 totals 13 residues. In DNA, the CDR3 is TGTGCCAGCGGGCGGGAGTTTTACAATGAGCAGTTCTTC. It specifies CASGREFYNEQFF.

The gene calls are TRBV6-5 and TRBJ2-7; D is ambiguous. Between the trimmed V and J ends, which lost 5 bases and 2 bases, there was a span of 13 bases. Germline CDR1 is MNHEY and CDR2 is SVGAGI. CDR3 length equals 14 residues. The CDR3 DNA reads as TGTGCCAGCAGTAATCGACCTAGGGCCTACGAGCAGTACTTC. This encodes CASSNRPRAYEQYF.

This clonotype was picked up a small number of times. This chain joins TRBV3-1 and TRBJ1-3, with a weak D call TRBD1 (6 bases). Per the germline V gene, CDR1 is LGHDT and CDR2 is YNNKEL (reference sequence). Trimming removed 4 bases at V and 0 bases at J, with 10 bases between. The CDR3 extends over 15 amino acids. Here the CDR3 reads CASSRRTASGNTIYF. The CDR3 coding sequence is TGTGCCAGCAGCCGTCGGACAGCCTCTGGAAACACCATATATTTT.

The chain couples TRBV6-5 to TRBJ1-4, with D perhaps TRBD1 (6 bases). CDR3 size: 14 residues. Looked up from germline, CDR1 is MNHEY and CDR2 is SVGAGI. Trimming stripped 2 bases from V and 3 bases from J, with 7 bases between. The CDR3 spells CASSYRGANEKLFF. The DNA of the CDR3 is TGTGCCAGCAGTTACAGGGGGGCTAATGAAAAACTGTTTTTT.

In this sample, this clonotype turned up a few times. The V and J genes are TRBV20-1 and TRBJ1-4; D perhaps matches TRBD1 (5 bases). The germline CDR1 and CDR2 sequences are DFQATT and SNEGSKA (reference sequence). The V gene lost 3 bases and the J gene lost 5 bases, with 16 bases spanning the gap. This CDR3 has 15 amino acids. CDR3: CSASRNLGTNEKLFF. DNA of the CDR3: TGCAGTGCTAGTCGTAATCTGGGGACGAATGAAAAACTGTTTTTT.

This clonotype was seen a handful of times. The CDR3 spells CSASKDSGNTIYF. CDR3 coding DNA: TGCAGTGCTAGTAAGGACAGCGGAAACACCATATATTTT. This rearrangement joins TRBV20-1 to TRBJ1-3; D perhaps matches TRBD1 (6 bases). CDR3 length: 13 amino acids. Trimming left V 3 bases short and J 4 bases short, with 10 bases between. CDR1 and CDR2 (germline): DFQATT, SNEGSKA (reference sequence).

This clonotype was detected many times. CDR3 in amino acids: CSASLQGIGSPLHF. The CDR3 DNA reads as TGCAGTGCTAGCCTACAGGGGATAGGTTCACCCCTCCACTTT. The J gene is TRBJ1-6, the V gene TRBV20-1; TRBD1 matches at 7 bases. This CDR3 region has 14 residues. Losses at the gene ends were 3 bases for V and 9 bases for J; bases not matched to a gene: 8. From germline, CDR1 is DFQATT and CDR2 SNEGSKA (reference sequence).

This clonotype appeared a few times. The chain has TRBV6-2 or TRBV6-3 and TRBJ2-4; 7 bases line up with TRBD2. Germline CDR1 MNHEY, CDR2 SVGEGT. With V trimmed by 0 bases and J by 7 bases, 3 bases remained unmatched. The CDR3 contains 14 residues. Here the CDR3 DNA reads TGTGCCAGCAGTTACTCTGGCGGGAGCAACATTCAGTACTTC. Translated: CASSYSGGSNIQYF.

This clonotype has just a few counts. This sequence joins TRBV24-1 and TRBJ2-2; possibly TRBD1 for D (6 bases). V was clipped by 7 bases and J by 1 base, with 12 bases between them. The CDR3 runs 15 residues. CDR1 and CDR2 from the germline V gene are KGHDR and SFDVKD. CDR3 protein: CATRPGQMNTGELFF. In nucleotides, the CDR3 is TGTGCCACCAGACCGGGACAAATGAACACCGGGGAGCTGTTTTTT.

The CDR3 is CASGEGNTEAFF. The CDR3 coding sequence is TGTGCCAGCGGCGAGGGGAACACTGAAGCTTTCTTT. The rearrangement uses TRBV27 and TRBJ1-1, with no clear D. Germline CDR1 MNHEY, CDR2 SMNVEV (reference sequence). The germline V and J ends were trimmed by 8 bases and 1 base, with 8 bases remaining between them. The CDR3 is 12 residues long.

This clonotype was picked up a small number of times. The chain uses TRBV6-5 and TRBJ2-7; D is uncertain. V dropped 8 bases and J dropped 5 bases, with 13 bases sitting between them. Germline-derived CDR1 and CDR2 are MNHEY and SVGAGI. The CDR3 consists of 12 residues. The CDR3 is CASLGPDDEQYF. The CDR3 DNA reads as TGTGCCAGCCTGGGTCCGGACGACGAGCAGTACTTC.

This chain links TRBV5-1 with TRBJ1-3, with 8 bases lining up with TRBD1. V trimming: 4 bases; J trimming: 3 bases; junction bases outside the gene matches: 6. Germline-derived CDR1 and CDR2 are SGHRS and YFSETQ. The CDR3 sequence is 15 residues long. The CDR3 here is CASSPETGDGNTIYF. The CDR3 nucleotides read TGCGCCAGCAGCCCCGAGACAGGGGATGGAAACACCATATATTTT.

This clonotype was seen a handful of times. The V and J genes are TRBV19 and TRBJ2-1; the match to TRBD1 covers 9 bases. This CDR3 spans 15 amino acids. V lost 6 bases to trimming and J lost 5 bases; unmatched junction nucleotides: 8. Germline assignment: CDR1 LNHDA and CDR2 SQIVND (reference sequence). The CDR3 bases are TGTGCCAGTAGACCGACAGGGGGAGTAGACAATGAGCAGTTCTTC. Its protein is CASRPTGGVDNEQFF.

This clonotype came up a few times. J is TRBJ2-3 and V is TRBV7-9; tentatively, D is TRBD2 (5 bases). V lost 5 bases to trimming and J lost 0 bases, with 9 bases between them. In germline, CDR1 is SEHNR, CDR2 FQNEAQ (reference sequence). This CDR3 comprises 14 residues. The CDR3 DNA follows: TGTGCCAGCAGCCAAGGACTGAGCACAGATACGCAGTATTTT. Encoded protein: CASSQGLSTDTQYF.

This clonotype was observed a handful of times. The gene calls are TRBV28 and TRBJ2-5, with TRBD2 matching over 7 bases. Germline V gives CDR1 MDHEN, CDR2 SYDVKM. The CDR3 spans 17 residues. With V trimmed by 6 bases and J by 4 bases, 17 bases remained unmatched. CDR3 amino acids: CASSELGEGLVRETQYF. The DNA of the CDR3 is TGTGCCAGCAGCGAGCTCGGGGAGGGCCTCGTCAGAGAGACCCAGTACTTC.

The rearrangement links TRBV19 to TRBJ2-3; 10 positions match TRBD2. The germline CDR1 and CDR2 sequences are LNHDA and SQIVND (reference sequence). CDR3 size: 15 residues. Trimming cost V 5 bases and J 4 bases; bases outside gene matches: 6. The CDR3 loop reads CASSPGTSAADTQYF. The CDR3, as DNA: TGTGCCAGTAGTCCAGGGACTAGCGCCGCAGATACGCAGTATTTT.

This clonotype showed up just a few times. The chain combines TRBV6-2 or TRBV6-3 with TRBJ2-1; D gene uncertain. The CDR3 loop spans 14 amino acids. Germline CDR1 is MNHEY and CDR2 is SVGEGT. V lost 5 bases, J lost 7 bases, and 15 bases lay in between. The CDR3 protein is CASSRGFPLNEQFF. The CDR3 nucleotides are TGTGCCAGCAGTCGAGGATTTCCATTAAATGAGCAGTTCTTC.

The chain combines TRBV19 with TRBJ2-7; 8 nucleotides line up with TRBD1. V shed 5 bases, J shed 5 bases, and the junction held 11 bases outside the gene matches. The CDR3 spans 15 residues. Germline loops: CDR1 LNHDA, CDR2 SQIVND (reference sequence). In DNA form, the CDR3 reads TGTGCCAGTAGTGTCTCTGGGACAGGTCTCCACGAGCAGTACTTC. Protein sequence: CASSVSGTGLHEQYF.